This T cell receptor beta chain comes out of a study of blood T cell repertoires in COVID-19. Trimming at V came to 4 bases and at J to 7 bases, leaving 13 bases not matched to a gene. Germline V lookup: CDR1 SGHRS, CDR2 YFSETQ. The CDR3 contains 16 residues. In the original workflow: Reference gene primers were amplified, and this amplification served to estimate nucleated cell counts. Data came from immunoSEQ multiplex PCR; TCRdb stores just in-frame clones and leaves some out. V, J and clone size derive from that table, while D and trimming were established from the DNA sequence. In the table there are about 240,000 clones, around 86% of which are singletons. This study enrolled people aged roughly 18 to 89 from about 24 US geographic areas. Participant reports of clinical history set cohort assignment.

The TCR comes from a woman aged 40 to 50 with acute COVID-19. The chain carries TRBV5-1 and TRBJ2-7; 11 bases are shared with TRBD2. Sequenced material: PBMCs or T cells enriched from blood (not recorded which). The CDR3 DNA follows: TGCGCCAGCAGCACGTTAGCGGGAGGGCCCCCTGAGGAGCAGTACTTC. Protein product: CASSTLAGGPPEEQYF.